A selection of T cell receptor beta chains follows, all from one sample in a study of blood T cell repertoires in COVID-19. Data came from immunoSEQ multiplex PCR; TCRdb stores just in-frame clones and leaves some out. Of 250,000 to 300,000 clones listed, 75% to 90% were seen once; the top ten hold around 2.2%. The specimen was peripheral blood. These receptors originate from a woman aged 45 to 65 who had recovered from COVID-19. CDR3s include the opening cysteine and the closing phenylalanine or tryptophan. D genes are given only for firm matches. Clone size is stated in some rows and not others, as once, few, many or a class when expanded.

d_call clone_size cdr3_length j_call v_call cdr3_aa cdr3_nt
TRBD1 NA 15 TRBJ2-1 TRBV5-1 CASSSGTGGGNEQFF TGCGCCAGCAGCTCCGGGACAGGGGGAGGCAATGAGCAGTTCTTC
NA NA 17 TRBJ2-6 TRBV27 CASSPHATGAGANVLTF TGTGCCAGCAGTCCACACGCAACGGGAGCTGGGGCCAACGTCCTGACTTTC
NA NA 14 TRBJ2-1 TRBV7-3 CASSLRGDYNEQFF TGTGCCAGCAGCTTAAGGGGAGATTACAATGAGCAGTTCTTC
NA NA 14 TRBJ1-2 TRBV11-2 CASSLVREDYGYTF TGTGCCAGCAGCTTAGTACGGGAGGACTATGGCTACACCTTC
NA NA 13 TRBJ1-2 TRBV4-1 CASSQDRSGGYTF TGCGCCAGCAGCCAAGATCGGTCAGGGGGCTACACCTTC
TRBD1 NA 13 TRBJ1-2 TRBV7-9 CASSETGRYGYTF TGTGCCAGCAGCGAGACAGGGCGCTATGGCTACACCTTC
NA NA 17 TRBJ2-1 TRBV9 CASSVEGAIPSYNEQFF TGTGCCAGCAGCGTAGAGGGAGCTATACCCTCCTACAATGAGCAGTTCTTC
NA NA 16 TRBJ1-2 TRBV7-8 CASSFLNPGSGDDYTF TGTGCCAGCAGCTTTCTTAATCCCGGGAGTGGGGATGACTACACCTTC
TRBD2 NA 17 TRBJ2-1 TRBV9 CASSGKRGGHSYNEQFF TGTGCCAGCAGCGGCAAGCGGGGGGGTCACTCCTACAATGAGCAGTTCTTC
NA NA 15 TRBJ1-3 TRBV3-1/TRBV3-2 CASSQVGGPGNTIYF TGTGCCAGCAGCCAGGTGGGGGGGCCTGGAAACACCATATATTTT
TRBD2 NA 15 TRBJ2-5 TRBV9 CASSVGSGRSGTQYF TGTGCCAGCAGCGTAGGTAGCGGGAGGTCCGGGACCCAGTACTTC
NA few 13 TRBJ1-2 TRBV29-1 CSVNGPGDYGYTF TGCAGCGTAAATGGTCCGGGGGACTATGGCTACACCTTC
TRBD1 NA 13 TRBJ1-1 TRBV6-1 CASSEARAGGAFF TGTGCCAGCAGTGAAGCTCGGGCAGGGGGAGCTTTCTTT
TRBD1 NA 14 TRBJ1-4 TRBV28 CATLSDRGDEKLFF TGTGCCACCCTTTCGGACAGGGGCGATGAAAAACTGTTTTTT
NA NA 15 TRBJ1-2 TRBV19 CASSLMTDSNYGYTF TGTGCCAGTAGTCTCATGACAGATTCTAACTATGGCTACACCTTC
NA NA 14 TRBJ1-4 TRBV5-6 CASSLMAANEKLFF TGTGCCAGCAGCTTGATGGCCGCTAATGAAAAACTGTTTTTT
TRBD2 NA 15 TRBJ2-7 TRBV11-2 CASSVTSGVSYEQYF TGTGCCAGCAGCGTGACTAGCGGTGTATCCTACGAGCAGTACTTC
NA NA 16 TRBJ2-4 TRBV7-9 CASSLGVRLAKNIQYF TGTGCCAGCAGCTTGGGAGTGAGATTAGCCAAAAACATTCAGTACTTC
TRBD2 once 16 TRBJ2-5 TRBV7-3 CASSIGLAGGKETQYF TGTGCCAGCAGCATCGGACTAGCGGGGGGTAAAGAGACCCAGTACTTC
NA NA 13 TRBJ2-4 TRBV7-9 CASSLAGGYIQYF TGTGCCAGCAGCTTAGCAGGGGGATACATTCAGTACTTC
TRBD2 NA 16 TRBJ2-2 TRBV7-2 CASSLYGGRRTGELFF TGTGCCAGCAGCTTATATGGCGGGAGGAGGACCGGGGAGCTGTTTTTT
TRBD1 NA 14 TRBJ1-1 TRBV6-5 CASSTGGEDTEAFF TGTGCCAGCAGTACAGGGGGCGAGGACACTGAAGCTTTCTTT
TRBD1 NA 13 TRBJ1-2 TRBV19 CASSTLTGGGYTF TGTGCCAGTAGTACGCTAACAGGGGGAGGCTACACCTTC
TRBD2 NA 15 TRBJ2-1 TRBV7-9 CASSAKRGPDNEQFF TGTGCCAGCAGCGCCAAGCGGGGCCCGGACAATGAGCAGTTCTTC
NA NA 15 TRBJ2-7 TRBV7-2 CASSLVGSSVNEQYF TGTGCCAGCAGCTTAGTAGGATCTAGCGTAAACGAGCAGTACTTC